This T cell receptor (beta chain) was sequenced in a study of blood T cells in healthy people across ages. Findings and caveats of the study: Older age coincided with a roughly linear decline in TCR beta diversity per million T cells.

Each sample gave at least 6.5 million isolated PBMCs. At least 6 micrograms of total RNA were extracted per sample. The use of a sample-barcoded 5' primer and a J-beta primer mix characterized a second PCR of 7 to 11 cycles. A template-switch adaptor containing 12 random nucleotides labeled each cDNA molecule. TCRdb re-called the 5' RACE reads through MiXCR, storing one row per CDR3 protein. The table has roughly 1,800,000 distinct CDR3 sequences, around 48% seen once. About this clonotype: Its matching antigen is unknown.

The junction had 7 bases not matched to a gene; V was cut back by 5 bases and J by 6 bases. This CDR3 spans 16 amino acids. CDR1 and CDR2 from the germline V gene are MNHEY and SVGEGT. The sequenced sample consisted of blood. The TCR comes from a woman aged 40 to 50 in good health. The chain combines TRBV6-2 or TRBV6-3 with TRBJ2-1; 13 nucleotides agree with TRBD2. CDR3 sequence (DNA): TGTGCCAGCAGTCGAACTAGCGGGGGGGCCTTCAATGAGCAGTTCTTC. It is translated as CASSRTSGGAFNEQFF.